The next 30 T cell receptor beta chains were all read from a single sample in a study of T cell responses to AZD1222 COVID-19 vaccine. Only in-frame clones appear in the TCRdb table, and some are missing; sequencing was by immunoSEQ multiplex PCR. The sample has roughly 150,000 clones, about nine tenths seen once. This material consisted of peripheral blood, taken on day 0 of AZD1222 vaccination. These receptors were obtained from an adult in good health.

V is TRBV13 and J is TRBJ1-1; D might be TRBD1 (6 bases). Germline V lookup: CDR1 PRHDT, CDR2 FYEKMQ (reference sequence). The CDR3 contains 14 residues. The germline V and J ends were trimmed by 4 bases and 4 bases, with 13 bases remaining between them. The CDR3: CASSYGRGSTEAFF. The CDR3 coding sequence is TGTGCCAGCAGCTATGGCAGGGGAAGCACTGAAGCTTTCTTT. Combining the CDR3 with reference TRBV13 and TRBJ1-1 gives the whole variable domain AAGVIQSPRHLIKEKRETATLKCYPIPRHDTVYWYQQGPGQDPQFLISFYEKMQSDKGSIPDRFSAQQFSDYHSELNMSSLELGDSALYFCASSYGRGSTEAFFGQGTRLTVV.

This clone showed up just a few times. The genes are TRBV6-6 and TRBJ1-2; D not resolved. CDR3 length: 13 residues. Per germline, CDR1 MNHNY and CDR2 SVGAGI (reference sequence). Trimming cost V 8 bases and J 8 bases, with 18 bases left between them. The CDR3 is CASETTLGGGYTF. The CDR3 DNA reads TGTGCCAGCGAAACGACCTTAGGAGGCGGCTACACCTTC.

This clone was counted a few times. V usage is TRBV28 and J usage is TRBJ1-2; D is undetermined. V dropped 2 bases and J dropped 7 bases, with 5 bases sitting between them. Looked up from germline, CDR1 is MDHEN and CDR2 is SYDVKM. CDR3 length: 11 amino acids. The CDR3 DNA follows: TGTGCCAGCAGTTTACTCTCTGGCTACACCTTC. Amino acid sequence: CASSLLSGYTF.

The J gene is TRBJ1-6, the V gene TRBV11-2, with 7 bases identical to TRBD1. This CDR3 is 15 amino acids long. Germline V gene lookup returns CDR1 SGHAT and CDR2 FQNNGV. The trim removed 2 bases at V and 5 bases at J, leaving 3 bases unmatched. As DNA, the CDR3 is TGTGCCAGCAGCTTAAGGACAGGTCATAATTCACCCCTCCACTTT. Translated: CASSLRTGHNSPLHF.

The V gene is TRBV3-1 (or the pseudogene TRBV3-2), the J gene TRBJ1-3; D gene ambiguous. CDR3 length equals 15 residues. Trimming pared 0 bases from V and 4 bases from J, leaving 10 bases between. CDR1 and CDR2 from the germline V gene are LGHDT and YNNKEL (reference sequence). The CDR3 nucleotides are TGTGCCAGCAGCCAAGAGAGCGGGTTCGGAAACACCATATATTTT. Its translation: CASSQESGFGNTIYF.

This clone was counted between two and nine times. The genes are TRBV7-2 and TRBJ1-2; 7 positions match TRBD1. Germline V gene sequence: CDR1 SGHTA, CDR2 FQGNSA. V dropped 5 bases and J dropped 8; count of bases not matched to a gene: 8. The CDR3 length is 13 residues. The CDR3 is CASSHKGANGYTF. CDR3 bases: TGTGCCAGCAGCCATAAGGGGGCCAACGGCTACACCTTC. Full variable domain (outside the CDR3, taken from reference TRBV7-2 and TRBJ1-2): GAGVSQSPSNKVTEKGKDVELRCDPISGHTALYWYRQSLGQGLEFLIYFQGNSAPDKSGLPSDRFSAERTGGSVSTLTIQRTQQEDSAVYLCASSHKGANGYTFGSGTRLTVV.

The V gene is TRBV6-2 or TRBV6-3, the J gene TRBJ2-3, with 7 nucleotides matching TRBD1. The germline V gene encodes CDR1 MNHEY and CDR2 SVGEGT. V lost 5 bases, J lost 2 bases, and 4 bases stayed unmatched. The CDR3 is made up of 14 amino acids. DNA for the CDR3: TGTGCCAGCAGTAGACAGGGTTCCACAGATACGCAGTATTTT. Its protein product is CASSRQGSTDTQYF.

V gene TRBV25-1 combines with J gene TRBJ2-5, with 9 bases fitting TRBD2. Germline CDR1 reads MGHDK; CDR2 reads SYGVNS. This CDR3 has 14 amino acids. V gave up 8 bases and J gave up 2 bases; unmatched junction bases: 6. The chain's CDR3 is CASGLAGSQETQYF. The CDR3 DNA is TGTGCCAGCGGGCTAGCGGGGAGTCAAGAGACCCAGTACTTC.

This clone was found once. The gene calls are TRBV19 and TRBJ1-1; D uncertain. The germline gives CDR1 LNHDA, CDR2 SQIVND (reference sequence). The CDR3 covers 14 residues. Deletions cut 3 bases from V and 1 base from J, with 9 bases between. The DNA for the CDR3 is TGTGCCAGTAGTATTCCGGGGAGGAACACTGAAGCTTTCTTT. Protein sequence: CASSIPGRNTEAFF.

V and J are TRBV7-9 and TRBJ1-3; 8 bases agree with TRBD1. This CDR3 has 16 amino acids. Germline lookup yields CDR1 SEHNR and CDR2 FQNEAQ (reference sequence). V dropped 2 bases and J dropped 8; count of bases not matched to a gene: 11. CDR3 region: CASSLFRTGPADTIYF. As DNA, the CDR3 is TGTGCCAGCAGCTTATTCCGGACAGGGCCCGCGGACACCATATATTTT.

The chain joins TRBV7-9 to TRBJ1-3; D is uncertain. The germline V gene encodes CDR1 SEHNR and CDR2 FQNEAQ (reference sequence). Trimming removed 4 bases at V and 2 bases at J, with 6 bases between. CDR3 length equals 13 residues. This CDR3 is CASSSGAGNTIYF. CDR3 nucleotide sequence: TGTGCCAGCAGCTCTGGGGCTGGAAACACCATATATTTT.

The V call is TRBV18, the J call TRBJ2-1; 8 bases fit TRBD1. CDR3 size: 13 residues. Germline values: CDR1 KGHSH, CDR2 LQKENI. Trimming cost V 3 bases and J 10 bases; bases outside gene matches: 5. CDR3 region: CASSPLQGDEQFF. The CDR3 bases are TGTGCCAGCTCACCTCTACAGGGGGACGAGCAGTTCTTC.

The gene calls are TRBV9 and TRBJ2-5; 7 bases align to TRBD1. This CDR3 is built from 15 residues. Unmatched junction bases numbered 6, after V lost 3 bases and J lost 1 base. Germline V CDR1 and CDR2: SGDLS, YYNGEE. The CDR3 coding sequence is TGTGCCAGCAGCGGGGGACAGAGCCTCCAAGAGACCCAGTACTTC. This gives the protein CASSGGQSLQETQYF. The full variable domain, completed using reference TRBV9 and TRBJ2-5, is DSGVTQTPKHLITATGQRVTLRCSPRSGDLSVYWYQQSLDQGLQFLIQYYNGEERAKGNILERFSAQQFPDLHSELNLSSLELGDSALYFCASSGGQSLQETQYFGPGTRLLVL.

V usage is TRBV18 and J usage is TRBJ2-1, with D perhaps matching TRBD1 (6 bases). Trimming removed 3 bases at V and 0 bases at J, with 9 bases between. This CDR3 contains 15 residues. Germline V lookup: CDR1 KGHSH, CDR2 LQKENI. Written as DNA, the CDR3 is TGTGCCAGCTCACCCGTGACAGGCTCCTACAATGAGCAGTTCTTC. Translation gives CASSPVTGSYNEQFF.

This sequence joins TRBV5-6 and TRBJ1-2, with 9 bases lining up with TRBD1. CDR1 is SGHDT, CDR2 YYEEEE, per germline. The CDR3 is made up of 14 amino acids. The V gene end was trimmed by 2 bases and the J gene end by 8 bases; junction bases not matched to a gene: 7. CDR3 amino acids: CASSFEGQGKGYTF. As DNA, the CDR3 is TGTGCCAGCAGCTTTGAGGGACAGGGAAAGGGCTACACCTTC.

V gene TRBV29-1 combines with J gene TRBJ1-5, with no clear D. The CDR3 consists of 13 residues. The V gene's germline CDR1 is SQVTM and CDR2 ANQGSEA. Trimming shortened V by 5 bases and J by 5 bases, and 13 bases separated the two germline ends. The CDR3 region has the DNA TGCAGCGTTTGCGAGGGCTGGGATCAGCCCCAGCATTTT. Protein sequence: CSVCEGWDQPQHF.

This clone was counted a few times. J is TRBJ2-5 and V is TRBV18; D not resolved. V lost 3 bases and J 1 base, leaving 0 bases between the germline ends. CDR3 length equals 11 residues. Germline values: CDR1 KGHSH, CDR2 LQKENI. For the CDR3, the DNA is TGTGCCAGCTCACCCCAAGAGACCCAGTACTTC. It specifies CASSPQETQYF.

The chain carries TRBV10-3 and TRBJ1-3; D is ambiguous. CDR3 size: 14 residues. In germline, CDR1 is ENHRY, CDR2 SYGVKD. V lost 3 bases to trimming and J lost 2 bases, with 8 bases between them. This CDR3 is CAISEKSPGNTIYF. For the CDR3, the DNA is TGTGCCATCAGTGAAAAGTCCCCTGGAAACACCATATATTTT.

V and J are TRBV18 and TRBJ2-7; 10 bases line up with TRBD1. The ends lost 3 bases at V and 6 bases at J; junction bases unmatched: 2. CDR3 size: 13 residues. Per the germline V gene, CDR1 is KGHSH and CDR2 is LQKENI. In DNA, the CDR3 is TGTGCCAGCTCACCCCGGGACAGGGGCGAGCAGTACTTC. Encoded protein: CASSPRDRGEQYF.

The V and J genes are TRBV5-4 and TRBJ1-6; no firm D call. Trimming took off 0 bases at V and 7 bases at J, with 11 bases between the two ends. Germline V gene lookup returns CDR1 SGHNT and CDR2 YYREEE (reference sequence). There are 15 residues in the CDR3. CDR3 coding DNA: TGTGCCAGCAGCTTGGATCCGGGTCTAAATTCACCCCTCCACTTT. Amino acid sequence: CASSLDPGLNSPLHF.

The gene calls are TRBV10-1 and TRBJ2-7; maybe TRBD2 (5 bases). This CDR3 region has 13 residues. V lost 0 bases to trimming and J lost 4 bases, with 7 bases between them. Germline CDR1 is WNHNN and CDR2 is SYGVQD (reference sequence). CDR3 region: CASSESPGYEQYF. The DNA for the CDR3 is TGCGCCAGCAGTGAGTCCCCGGGGTACGAGCAGTACTTC.

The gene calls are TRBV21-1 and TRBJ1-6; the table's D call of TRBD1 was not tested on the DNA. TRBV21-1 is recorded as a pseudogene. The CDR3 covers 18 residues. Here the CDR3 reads CASSKGQGGSSYNSPLHF. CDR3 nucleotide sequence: TGTGCCAGCAGCAAGGGACAGGGGGGCAGTTCCTATAATTCACCCCTCCACTTT.

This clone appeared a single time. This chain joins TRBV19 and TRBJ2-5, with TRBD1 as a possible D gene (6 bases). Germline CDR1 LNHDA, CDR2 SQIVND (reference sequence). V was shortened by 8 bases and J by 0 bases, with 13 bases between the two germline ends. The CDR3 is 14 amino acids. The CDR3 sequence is CASSRQADQETQYF. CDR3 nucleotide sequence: TGTGCCAGTTCCCGACAGGCCGACCAAGAGACCCAGTACTTC.

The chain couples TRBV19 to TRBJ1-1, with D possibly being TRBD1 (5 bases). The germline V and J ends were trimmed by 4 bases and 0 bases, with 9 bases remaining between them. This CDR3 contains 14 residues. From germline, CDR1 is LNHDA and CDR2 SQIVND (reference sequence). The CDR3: CASSTGPMNTEAFF. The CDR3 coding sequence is TGTGCCAGTAGTACGGGACCGATGAACACTGAAGCTTTCTTT.

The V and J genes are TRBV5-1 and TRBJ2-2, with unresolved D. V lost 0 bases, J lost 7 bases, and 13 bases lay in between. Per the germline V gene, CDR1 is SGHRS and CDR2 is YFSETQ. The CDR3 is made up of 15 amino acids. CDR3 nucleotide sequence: TGCGCCAGCAGCTTGGCCGGCTATGAGAGCGGGGAGCTGTTTTTT. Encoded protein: CASSLAGYESGELFF.

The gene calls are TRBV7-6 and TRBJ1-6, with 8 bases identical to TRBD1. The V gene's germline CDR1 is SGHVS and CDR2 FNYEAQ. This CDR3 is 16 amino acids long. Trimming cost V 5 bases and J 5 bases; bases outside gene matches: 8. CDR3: CASSEDRGRNNSPLHF. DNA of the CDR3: TGTGCCAGCAGCGAAGACAGGGGTAGAAATAATTCACCCCTCCACTTT.

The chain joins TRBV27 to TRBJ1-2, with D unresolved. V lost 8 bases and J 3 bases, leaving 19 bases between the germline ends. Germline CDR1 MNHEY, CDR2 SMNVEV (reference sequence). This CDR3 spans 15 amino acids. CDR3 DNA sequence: TGTGCCAGCGGAGTCCTCCCAGGCCACGACTATGGCTACACCTTC. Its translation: CASGVLPGHDYGYTF.

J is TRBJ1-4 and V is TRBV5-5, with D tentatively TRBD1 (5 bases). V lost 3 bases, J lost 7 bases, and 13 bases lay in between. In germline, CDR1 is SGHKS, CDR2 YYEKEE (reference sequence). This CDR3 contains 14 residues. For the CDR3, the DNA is TGTGCCAGCAGCTCCGGGGCAGCCGTTGAAAAACTGTTTTTT. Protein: CASSSGAAVEKLFF.

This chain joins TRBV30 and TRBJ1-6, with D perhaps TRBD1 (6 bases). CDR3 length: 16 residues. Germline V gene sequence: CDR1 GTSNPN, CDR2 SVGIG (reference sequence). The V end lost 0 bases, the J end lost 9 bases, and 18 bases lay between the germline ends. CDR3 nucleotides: TGTGCCTGGAGTGTATCGTCGCACAGGGAGGGTTCACCCCTCCACTTT. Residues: CAWSVSSHREGSPLHF. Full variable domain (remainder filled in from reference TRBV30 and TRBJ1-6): SQTIHQWPATLVQPVGSPLSLECTVEGTSNPNLYWYRQAAGRGLQLLFYSVGIGQISSEVPQNLSASRPQDRQFILSSKKLLLSDSGFYLCAWSVSSHREGSPLHFGNGTRLTVT.

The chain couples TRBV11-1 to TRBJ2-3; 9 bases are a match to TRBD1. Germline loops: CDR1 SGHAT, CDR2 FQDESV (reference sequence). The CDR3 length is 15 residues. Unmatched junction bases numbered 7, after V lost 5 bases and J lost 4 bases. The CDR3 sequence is CASSPTGGNADTQYF. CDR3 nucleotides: TGTGCCAGCAGCCCGACAGGGGGAAACGCAGATACGCAGTATTTT.